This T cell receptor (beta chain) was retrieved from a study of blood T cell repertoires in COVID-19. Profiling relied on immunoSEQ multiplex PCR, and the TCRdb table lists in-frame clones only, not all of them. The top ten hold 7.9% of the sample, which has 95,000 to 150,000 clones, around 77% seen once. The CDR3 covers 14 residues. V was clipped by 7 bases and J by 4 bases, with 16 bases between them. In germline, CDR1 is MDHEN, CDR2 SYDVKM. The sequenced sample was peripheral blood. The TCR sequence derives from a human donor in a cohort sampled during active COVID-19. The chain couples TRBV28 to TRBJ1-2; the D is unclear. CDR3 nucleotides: TGTGCCAGCAAAAATCACAGAGCTTTCTATGGCTACACCTTC. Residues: CASKNHRAFYGYTF.